This T cell receptor beta chain was found in a study of blood T cell repertoires in COVID-19. This clone was detected a few times. The V and J ends lost 2 bases and 10 bases respectively, with 14 bases between them. This CDR3 contains 14 residues. From germline, CDR1 is SGHAT and CDR2 FQNNGV. Clones were sequenced by immunoSEQ multiplex PCR, and TCRdb holds only the in-frame ones, with some missing. The sample contains around 140,000 clones, about 88% of which appear only once. This chain connects TRBV11-2 to TRBJ1-4; D remains ambiguous. Sequenced sample: PBMCs or T cells enriched from blood (not recorded which). This TCR came from a man aged 40-50 years with acute COVID-19. As DNA, the CDR3 is TGTGCCAGCAGCTTAAACAGTGGGGAGGGAAAACTGTTTTTT. Translation gives CASSLNSGEGKLFF.